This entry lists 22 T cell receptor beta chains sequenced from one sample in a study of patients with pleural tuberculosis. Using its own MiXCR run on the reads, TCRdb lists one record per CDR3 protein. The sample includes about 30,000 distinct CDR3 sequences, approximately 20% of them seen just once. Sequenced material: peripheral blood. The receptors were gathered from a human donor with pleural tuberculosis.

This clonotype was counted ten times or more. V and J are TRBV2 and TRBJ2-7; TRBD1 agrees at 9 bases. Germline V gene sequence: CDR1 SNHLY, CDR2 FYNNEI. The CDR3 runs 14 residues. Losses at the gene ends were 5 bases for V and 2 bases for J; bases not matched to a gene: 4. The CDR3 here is CASSPGQGTYEQYF. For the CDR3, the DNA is TGTGCCAGCAGTCCGGGACAGGGAACCTACGAGCAGTACTTC.

As DNA, the CDR3 is TGTGCCAGCAGTTCGGGGGGCAGCAATTTCCAAGAGACCCAGTACTTC. Protein product: CASSSGGSNFQETQYF. The chain employs TRBV6-2 or TRBV6-3 and TRBJ2-5; weak D call: TRBD2 (7 bases). CDR1 MNHEY and CDR2 SVGEGT come from the germline V gene. The CDR3 runs to 16 residues. Trimming pared 4 bases from V and 1 base from J, leaving 16 bases between.

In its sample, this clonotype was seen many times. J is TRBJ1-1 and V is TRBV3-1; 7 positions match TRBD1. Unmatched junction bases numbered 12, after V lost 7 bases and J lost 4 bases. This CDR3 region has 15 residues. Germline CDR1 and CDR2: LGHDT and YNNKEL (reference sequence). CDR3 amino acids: CASTPKPDRATEAFF. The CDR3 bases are TGTGCCAGCACCCCAAAACCCGACAGGGCCACTGAAGCTTTCTTT.

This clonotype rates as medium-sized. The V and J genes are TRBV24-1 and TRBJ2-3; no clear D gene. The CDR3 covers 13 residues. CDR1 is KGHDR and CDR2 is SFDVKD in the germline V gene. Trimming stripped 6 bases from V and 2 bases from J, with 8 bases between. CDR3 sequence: CATSLDFTDTQYF. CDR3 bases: TGTGCCACCAGTCTCGACTTCACAGATACGCAGTATTTT.

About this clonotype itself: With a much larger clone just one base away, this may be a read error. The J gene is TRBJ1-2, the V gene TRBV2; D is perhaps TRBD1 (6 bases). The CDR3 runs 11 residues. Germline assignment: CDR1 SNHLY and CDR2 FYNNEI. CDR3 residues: CANSRGYGYSF. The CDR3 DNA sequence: TGTGCCAACTCCAGGGGCTATGGCTACTCCTTC. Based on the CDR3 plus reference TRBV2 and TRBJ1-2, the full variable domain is EPEVTQTPSHQVTQMGQEVILRCVPISNHLYFYWYRQILGQKVEFLVSFYNNEISEKSEIFDDQFSVERPDGSNFTLKIRSTKLEDSAMYFCANSRGYGYSFGSGTRLTVV.

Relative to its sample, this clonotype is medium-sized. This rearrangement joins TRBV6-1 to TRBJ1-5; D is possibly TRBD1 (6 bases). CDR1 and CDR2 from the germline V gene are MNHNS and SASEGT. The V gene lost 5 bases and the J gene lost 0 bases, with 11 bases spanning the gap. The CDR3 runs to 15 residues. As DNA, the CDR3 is TGTGCCAGCAGTCTTACAGGGTATAGCAATCAGCCCCAGCATTTT. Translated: CASSLTGYSNQPQHF.

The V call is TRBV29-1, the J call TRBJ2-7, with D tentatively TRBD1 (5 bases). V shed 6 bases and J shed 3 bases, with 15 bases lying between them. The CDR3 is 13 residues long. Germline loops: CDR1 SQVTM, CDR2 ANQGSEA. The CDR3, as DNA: TGCAGCGTCCCGGACACTTCAAGCTACGAGCAGTACTTC. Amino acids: CSVPDTSSYEQYF.

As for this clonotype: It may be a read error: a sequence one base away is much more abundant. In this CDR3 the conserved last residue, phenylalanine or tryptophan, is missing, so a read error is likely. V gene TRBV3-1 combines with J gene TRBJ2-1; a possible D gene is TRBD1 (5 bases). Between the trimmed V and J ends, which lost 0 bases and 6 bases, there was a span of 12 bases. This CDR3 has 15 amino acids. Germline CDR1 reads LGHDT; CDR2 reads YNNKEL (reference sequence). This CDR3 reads CASSQDWSGFNEQFS. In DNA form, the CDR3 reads TGTGCCAGCAGCCAAGATTGGTCAGGGTTCAATGAGCAGTTCTCC.

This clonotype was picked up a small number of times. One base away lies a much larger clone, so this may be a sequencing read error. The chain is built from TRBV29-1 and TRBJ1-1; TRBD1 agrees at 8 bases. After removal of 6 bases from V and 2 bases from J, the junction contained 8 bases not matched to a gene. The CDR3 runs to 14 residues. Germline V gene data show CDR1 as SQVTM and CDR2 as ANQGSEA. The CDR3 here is CSVVNRGTNTEAFF. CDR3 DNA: TGCAGCGTCGTCAACAGGGGGACCAACACTGAAGCTTTCTTT.

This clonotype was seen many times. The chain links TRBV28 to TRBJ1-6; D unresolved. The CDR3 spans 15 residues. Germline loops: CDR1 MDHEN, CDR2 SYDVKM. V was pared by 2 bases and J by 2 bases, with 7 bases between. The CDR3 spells CASSLSIPYNSPLHF. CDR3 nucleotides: TGTGCCAGCAGTTTAAGTATCCCCTATAATTCACCCCTCCACTTT.

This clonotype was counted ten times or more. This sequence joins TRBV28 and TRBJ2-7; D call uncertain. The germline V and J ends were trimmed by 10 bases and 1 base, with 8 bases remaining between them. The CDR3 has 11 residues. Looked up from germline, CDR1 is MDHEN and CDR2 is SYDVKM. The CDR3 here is CATTISYEQYF. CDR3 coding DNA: TGTGCCACTACGATTTCCTACGAGCAGTACTTC.

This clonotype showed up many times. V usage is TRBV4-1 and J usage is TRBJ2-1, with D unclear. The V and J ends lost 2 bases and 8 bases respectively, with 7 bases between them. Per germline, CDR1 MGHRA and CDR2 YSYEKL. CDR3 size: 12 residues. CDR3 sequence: CASSQKHDEQFF. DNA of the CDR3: TGCGCCAGCAGCCAAAAGCACGATGAGCAGTTCTTC.

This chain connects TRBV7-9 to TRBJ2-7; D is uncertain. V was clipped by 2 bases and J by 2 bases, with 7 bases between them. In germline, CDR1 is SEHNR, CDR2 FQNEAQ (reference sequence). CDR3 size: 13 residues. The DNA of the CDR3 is TGTGCCAGCAGCTTATCCCCAGCCTACGAGCAGTACTTC. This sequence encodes CASSLSPAYEQYF.

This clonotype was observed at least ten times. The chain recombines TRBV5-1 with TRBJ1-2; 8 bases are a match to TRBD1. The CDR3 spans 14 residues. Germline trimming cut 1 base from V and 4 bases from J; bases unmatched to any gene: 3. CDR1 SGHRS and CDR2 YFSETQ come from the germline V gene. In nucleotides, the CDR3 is TGCGCCAGCAGCTTGAACAGGGGGTCCTATGGCTACACCTTC. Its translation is CASSLNRGSYGYTF.

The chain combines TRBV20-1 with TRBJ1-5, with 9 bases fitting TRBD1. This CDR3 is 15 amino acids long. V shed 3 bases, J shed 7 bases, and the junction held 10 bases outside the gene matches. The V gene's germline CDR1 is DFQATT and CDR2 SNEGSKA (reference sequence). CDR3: CSASEIGTGRQPQHF. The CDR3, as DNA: TGCAGTGCTAGTGAAATCGGGACAGGGCGGCAGCCCCAGCATTTT.

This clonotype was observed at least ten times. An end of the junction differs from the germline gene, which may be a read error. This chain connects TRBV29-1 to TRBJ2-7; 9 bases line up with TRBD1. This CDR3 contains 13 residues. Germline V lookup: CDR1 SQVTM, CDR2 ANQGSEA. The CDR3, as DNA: TGCAGCGTCGAAGGGACAGGGTGGAACGAGCAGTACTTC. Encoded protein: CSVEGTGWNEQYF.

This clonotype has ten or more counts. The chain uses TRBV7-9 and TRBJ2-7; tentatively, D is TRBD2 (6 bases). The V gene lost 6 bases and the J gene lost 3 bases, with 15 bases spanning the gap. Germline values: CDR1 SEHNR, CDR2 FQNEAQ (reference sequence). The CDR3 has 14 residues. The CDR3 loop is CASSFRDSGYEQYF. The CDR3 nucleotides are TGTGCCAGCAGTTTCCGGGACTCGGGCTACGAGCAGTACTTC.

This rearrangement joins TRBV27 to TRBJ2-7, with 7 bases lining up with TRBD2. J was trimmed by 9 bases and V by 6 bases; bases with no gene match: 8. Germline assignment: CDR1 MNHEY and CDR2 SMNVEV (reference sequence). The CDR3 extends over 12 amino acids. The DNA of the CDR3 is TGTGCCAGCAGGGGGGGGATGCCCGGGCAGTACTTC. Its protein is CASRGGMPGQYF.

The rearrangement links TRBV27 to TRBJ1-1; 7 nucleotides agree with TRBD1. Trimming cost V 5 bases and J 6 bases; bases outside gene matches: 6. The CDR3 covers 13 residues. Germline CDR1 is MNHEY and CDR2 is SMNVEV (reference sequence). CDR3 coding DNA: TGTGCCAGCAGTATCGACAGGGAGGCTGAAGCTTTCTTT. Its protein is CASSIDREAEAFF.

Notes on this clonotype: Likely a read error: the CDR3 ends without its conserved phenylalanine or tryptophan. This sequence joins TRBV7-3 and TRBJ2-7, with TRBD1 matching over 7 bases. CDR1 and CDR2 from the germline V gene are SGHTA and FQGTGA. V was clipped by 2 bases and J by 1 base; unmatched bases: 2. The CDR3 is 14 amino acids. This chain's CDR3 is CASSLGGQSYEQYY. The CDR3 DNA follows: TGTGCCAGCAGCTTAGGGGGACAGTCCTACGAGCAGTACTAC.

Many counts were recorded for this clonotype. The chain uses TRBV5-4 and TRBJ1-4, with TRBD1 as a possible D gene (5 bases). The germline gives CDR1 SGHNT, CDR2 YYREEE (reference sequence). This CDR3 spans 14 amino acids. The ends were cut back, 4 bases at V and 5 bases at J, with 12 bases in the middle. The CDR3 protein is CASSRDVGNEKLFF. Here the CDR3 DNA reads TGTGCCAGCAGCCGGGACGTGGGGAATGAAAAACTGTTTTTT. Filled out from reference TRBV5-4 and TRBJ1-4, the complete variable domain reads ETGVTQSPTHLIKTRGQQVTLRCSSQSGHNTVSWYQQALGQGPQFIFQYYREEENGRGNFPPRFSGLQFPNYSSELNVNALELDDSALYLCASSRDVGNEKLFFGSGTQLSVL.

CDR3 coding DNA: TGTGCCAGCAGCCCAGACCTAGCGGGGAGCTCCTACGAGCAGTACTTC. Amino acids: CASSPDLAGSSYEQYF. The rearrangement links TRBV7-2 to TRBJ2-7, with 9 bases fitting TRBD2. CDR3 size: 16 residues. V gave up 5 bases and J gave up 0 bases; unmatched junction bases: 8. CDR1 is SGHTA, CDR2 FQGNSA, per germline.